This T cell receptor (beta chain) was documented in a study of identical twins listed by TCRdb under 2016. As for the study more broadly: To test whether fetal clonotypes persist, this study deep-sequenced TCR alpha and beta repertoires from monozygotic twins, from unrelated adults of various ages, and from cord blood. To rule out contamination, replicate twin experiments were performed at different times with different library preparation protocols. General conclusions and limits of the study: Because the same donors could not be followed over many years, conclusions were based on cross-sectional statistical analysis. Compared with coincidental sharing between unrelated individuals, an excess of low generation-probability sequences was observed among out-of-frame TCR alpha sequences shared between twins. In monozygotic twins, out-of-frame TCR alpha sharing was systematically underestimated by recombination models, although the models agreed with sharing between unrelated individuals. In beta out-of-frame sequences, excess twin sharing was weaker, because having fewer shared sequences lowered the signal-to-noise ratio. Invariant T cells such as MAIT and iNKT could partly confound zero-insertion analyses, though diverse VJ usage argued against this for most clonotypes. Abundant cord blood beta clonotypes carried fewer insertions; young adult naive repertoires showed a weaker similar trend, while memory repertoires showed none.

Notes on this clonotype: The antigen this receptor binds is unknown. It has no much larger one-base neighbor in the sample; base qualities were not kept.

Every donor in the study was a healthy Caucasian. The twin cohort comprised three pairs of female monozygotic twins, all aged roughly 18 to 30 years. Positive isolation kits from Invitrogen were used to isolate the CD4+ and CD8+ T cell populations. V drops 2 bases and J drops 0 bases, leaving 5 bases in between. The CDR3 goes from the cysteine to the phenylalanine over 14 residues. CDR3 DNA is the only sequence kept; it has 42 bases, read in frame from the first base. CDR1 and CDR2 (DFQATT, SNEGSKA) derive from the germline V gene (reference sequence). Libraries came from 5' RACE. Data came from an Illumina HiSeq 2000. A universal primer binding site was introduced by template switching, and a unique molecular identifier was present in the final cDNA, enabling accurate counting of TCR cDNA molecules. Specific primers in the conserved constant-segment region were used to synthesize first-strand cDNA for TCR alpha and beta chains. Each cDNA library was double barcoded, with a SMART-Mk sample barcode plus Illumina barcodes, to control for contamination. TruSeq adapter sequences, together with Illumina sample barcodes, were added in two successive PCR steps. Sequencing of the TCR alpha and beta cDNA libraries was done on the Illumina HiSeq platform using custom primers. In the authors' own workflow: Raw reads were processed with MiGEC to extract unique molecular identifiers, and MiXCR was used to determine CDR3 positions. Recombination models were inferred per individual with the repgenHMM and IGoR tools using an EM algorithm. Shared clonotypes were analyzed with the tcR package in R, and sharing was normalized by the product of cloneset sizes. To study raw recombination without the effects of thymic and clonal selection, out-of-frame nonproductive sequences were analyzed. TCRdb's own reprocessing of the public reads used fastp at Q25 and MiXCR and kept productive beta chains. Each entry merges the rows of one CDR3 protein and shows their most common DNA and genes. The V and J calls shown here were made by TCRdb, not taken from the authors' results. Across this sample there are about 530,000 distinct CDR3 sequences, with about 20% seen only once. About 0.5% of the sample comes from the top ten.

The sample was also linked to a second study, of yellow fever vaccine responses in identical twins. From the second report: According to the authors, in identical twins the way T cells responded to vaccination appeared partly convergent and partly personalized. Focusing on identical twins, the study followed the T cell clones that responded to the vaccine, and did so with precision.

Recombination connected TRBV20-1 to TRBJ1-6; too little of a D gene remains to name it. Sequenced input: CD4+ T cells sorted from blood. The receptor comes from a woman between 18 and 30 years old in good health. For the CDR3, the sequence is CSARPSSYNSPLHF. The DNA sequence reads TGCAGTGCTAGACCAAGCTCCTATAATTCACCCCTCCACTTT.